This is a list of T cell receptor beta chains from one sample in a study of post-analysis software for immune sequencing data. Using its own MiXCR run on the PCR reads, TCRdb lists one record per CDR3 protein. The sample has 450,000 to 650,000 distinct CDR3 sequences; around 44% are singletons. The sample comprised blood. These receptor sequences come from a girl between 5 and 17 years old with multiple sclerosis. The CDR3 runs from the conserved cysteine through the conserved F or W. D genes are given only for firm matches. Part of the rows lack a size; the others show once, few, many or a class for expanded clones.

NA TRBJ1-4 TRBV12-3/TRBV12-4 few TGTGCCAGCAGTTTGAGAGGACGGGGGAATGAAAAACTGTTTTTT CASSLRGRGNEKLFF
TRBD2 TRBJ2-5 TRBV28 NA TGTGCCAGCAGTTCCCCCTCCCCCCTAGCGGGGGGCCAAGAGACCCAGTACTTC CASSSPSPLAGGQETQYF
NA TRBJ1-6 TRBV2 NA TGTGCCAGCAGTGATGAGAGGGGCTCGTCACCCCTCCACTTT CASSDERGSSPLHF
NA TRBJ1-5 TRBV5-1 NA TGCGCCAGCAGCTCCGAGAGCAATCAGCCCCAGCATTTT CASSSESNQPQHF
TRBD2 TRBJ2-7 TRBV27 NA TGTGCCAGCAGCAGGACAGGGACTAGCGGGGGGTATGAGCAGTACTTC CASSRTGTSGGYEQYF
NA TRBJ1-1 TRBV29-1 few TGCAGCGCCCTAGGTGTCGATCTGAACACTGAAGCTTTCTTT CSALGVDLNTEAFF
TRBD2 TRBJ2-7 TRBV6-5 few TGTGCCAGCAGTTACGGGGGGGGGTCCAGCGGGGCCTACGAGCAGTACTTC CASSYGGGSSGAYEQYF
TRBD1 TRBJ2-3 TRBV7-8 few TGTGCCAGCAGCCCGCACCGGCCGGGACAGGGGGCTTCTGGAGATACGCAGTATTTT CASSPHRPGQGASGDTQYF
TRBD1 TRBJ2-6 TRBV6-5 few TGTGCCAGCAGTTACACGACAGGGGTGAGGGGGGCCAACGTCCTGACTTTC CASSYTTGVRGANVLTF
TRBD2 TRBJ2-7 TRBV27 NA TGTGCCAGCAGCCCTTGGACTAGCGGGACAGGCGAGCAGTACTTC CASSPWTSGTGEQYF